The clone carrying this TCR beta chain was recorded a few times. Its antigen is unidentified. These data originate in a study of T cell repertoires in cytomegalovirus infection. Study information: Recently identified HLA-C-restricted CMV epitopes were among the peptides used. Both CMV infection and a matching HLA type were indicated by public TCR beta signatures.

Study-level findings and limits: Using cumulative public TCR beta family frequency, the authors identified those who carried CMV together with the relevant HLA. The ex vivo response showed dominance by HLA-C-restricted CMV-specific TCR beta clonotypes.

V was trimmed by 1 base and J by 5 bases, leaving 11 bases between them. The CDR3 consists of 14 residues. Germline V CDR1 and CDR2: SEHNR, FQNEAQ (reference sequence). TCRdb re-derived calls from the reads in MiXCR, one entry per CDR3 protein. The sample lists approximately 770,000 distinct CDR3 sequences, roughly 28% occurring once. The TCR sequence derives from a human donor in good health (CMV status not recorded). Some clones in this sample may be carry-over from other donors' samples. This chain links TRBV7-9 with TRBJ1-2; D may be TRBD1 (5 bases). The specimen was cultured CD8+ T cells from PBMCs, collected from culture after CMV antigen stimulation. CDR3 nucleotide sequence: TGTGCCAGCAGCTTAGAAGGGGCGAAATATGGCTACACCTTC. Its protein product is CASSLEGAKYGYTF. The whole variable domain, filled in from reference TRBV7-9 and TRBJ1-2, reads DTGVSQNPRHKITKRGQNVTFRCDPISEHNRLYWYRQTLGQGPEFLTYFQNEAQLEKSRLLSDRFSAERPKGSFSTLEIQRTEQGDSAMYLCASSLEGAKYGYTFGSGTRLTVV.